The text below deals with one T cell receptor beta chain. Its antigen is currently unknown. CDR3 length equals 16 residues. Trimming shortened V by 4 bases and J by 3 bases, and 20 bases separated the two germline ends. Per germline, CDR1 SGHNT and CDR2 YYREEE (reference sequence). This entry belongs to a study of T cell responses to AZD1222 COVID-19 vaccine. The overall study: Second-dose groups at about 4 or about 12 weeks were pooled.

Study-wide results and limits: Among AZD1222 vaccinees, only six were seropositive at baseline. Repertoire sampling was restricted to post-peak T cell response timepoints. With two AZD1222 doses given, Spike-specific TCR breadth and depth both rose.

Here immunoSEQ multiplex PCR was the method, and the copy in TCRdb shows in-frame clones only, minus some. This table has about 130,000 clones, roughly 86% appearing once. The starting material was peripheral blood, obtained on day 0 of AZD1222 vaccination. The V call is TRBV5-4, the J call TRBJ2-7; D not resolved. The TCR was taken from an adult in good health. The CDR3 spells CASSDPISRGVYEQYF. The CDR3 nucleotides read TGTGCCAGCAGCGACCCAATATCCCGCGGTGTCTACGAGCAGTACTTC.